This T cell receptor beta chain was profiled in a study of PD-1 blockade in classical Hodgkin lymphoma. Study details: The patients were dosed with nivolumab 3 mg/kg, infused intravenously every 2 weeks.

Some clones are missing from TCRdb's copy, which holds only in-frame ones; the method was immunoSEQ multiplex PCR. The profile shows tens of thousands of clones, 85% to 95% of them singletons. Time point reported: cycle 4 day 1 (C4D1), after around six weeks of nivolumab. Every patient had relapsed following autologous stem cell transplantation, and cohorts differed in brentuximab vedotin exposure. Patients had relapsed/refractory classical Hodgkin lymphoma with complete response, partial response or progressive disease as best response. Notes on the study in general: Significant TCR diversity gains by C4D1 occurred in CD4+ but not CD8+ cells. Relapsed/refractory patients reportedly had lower baseline diversity than newly diagnosed patients.

To note about this clone: Its antigen remains unknown.

This sequence was found in a human donor with classical Hodgkin lymphoma. This material consisted of peripheral blood mononuclear cells (PBMCs), taken before the fourth cycle of nivolumab.

CDR3 sequence reads: CASSQVETSGLNEQFF. As DNA, the CDR3 is TGTGCCAGCAGCCAAGTCGAGACTAGCGGACTCAATGAGCAGTTCTTC. J is TRBJ2-1 and V is TRBV14; 9 bases fit TRBD2. Per germline, CDR1 SGHDN and CDR2 FVKESK. This CDR3 has 16 amino acids. J lost 6 bases, V lost 1 base, and 7 bases had no gene match.